The T cell receptor (beta chain) under discussion was sequenced for a study of response to subunit inactivated influenza vaccine. CDR1 is LNHDA and CDR2 is SQIVND in the germline V gene (reference sequence). V was cut by 1 base and J by 3 bases, with 13 bases left in between. The CDR3 runs to 16 residues. TCRdb independently ran MiXCR on the RT-PCR reads; one entry per CDR3 protein. The table lists a few hundred thousand distinct CDR3 sequences, 21% of them singletons. The chain links TRBV19 to TRBJ1-5; D gene uncertain. The material sequenced was PBMCs from blood, taken less than 22 months after vaccination. The sequence came from a man aged 50-75 years who received an inactivated influenza vaccine. CDR3 protein: CASSIARVQFNQPQHF. Written as DNA, the CDR3 is TGTGCCAGTAGTATAGCCCGTGTCCAATTCAATCAGCCCCAGCATTTT. Using reference TRBV19 and TRBJ1-5 for the parts outside the CDR3, the full variable domain is DGGITQSPKYLFRKEGQNVTLSCEQNLNHDAMYWYRQDPGQGLRLIYYSQIVNDFQKGDIAEGYSVSREKKESFPLTVTSAQKNPTAFYLCASSIARVQFNQPQHFGDGTRLSIL.